Below, 23 T cell receptor beta chains from the same sample are listed, as sequenced in a study of blood T cell repertoires in COVID-19. Profiled with immunoSEQ multiplex PCR; TCRdb holds only in-frame clones, not every one. The sample yields about 11,000 clones, 70% to 90% seen once. Sequenced input: peripheral blood. These receptor sequences come from a man over 45 with active COVID-19.

Written as DNA, the CDR3 is TGTGCCAGCAGCCCGATCACTAGCGGGATAGTGGATACGCAGTATTTT. Residues: CASSPITSGIVDTQYF. This sequence joins TRBV11-2 and TRBJ2-3, with 10 bases identical to TRBD2. The CDR3 consists of 16 residues. V trimming: 5 bases; J trimming: 6 bases; junction bases outside the gene matches: 11. Germline V gives CDR1 SGHAT, CDR2 FQNNGV. Filled out from reference TRBV11-2 and TRBJ2-3, the complete variable domain reads EAGVAQSPRYKIIEKRQSVAFWCNPISGHATLYWYQQILGQGPKLLIQFQNNGVVDDSQLPKDRFSAERLKGVDSTLKIQPAKLEDSAVYLCASSPITSGIVDTQYFGPGTRLTVL.

V and J are TRBV10-3 and TRBJ2-2; tentatively, D is TRBD1 (6 bases). Deletions cut 9 bases from V and 1 base from J, with 18 bases between. CDR3 size: 16 residues. Germline V CDR1 and CDR2: ENHRY, SYGVKD. The CDR3 DNA follows: TGTGCCATAGGAGCGAGGGCCAGGGGGAACACCGGGGAGCTGTTTTTT. This translates into CAIGARARGNTGELFF.

V usage is TRBV19 and J usage is TRBJ2-7, with 7 nucleotides matching TRBD1. The CDR3 spans 16 residues. CDR1 is LNHDA and CDR2 is SQIVND in the germline V gene (reference sequence). Unmatched junction bases numbered 13, after V lost 6 bases and J lost 2 bases. The CDR3 loop is CASSRETGTAAYEQYF. In DNA, the CDR3 is TGTGCCAGTAGCCGAGAGACCGGGACAGCTGCCTACGAGCAGTACTTC.

This chain joins TRBV27 and TRBJ2-2; 8 bases are shared with TRBD1. This CDR3 contains 18 residues. CDR1 MNHEY and CDR2 SMNVEV come from the germline V gene (reference sequence). Losses at the gene ends were 4 bases for V and 5 bases for J; bases not matched to a gene: 15. CDR3 nucleotide sequence: TGTGCCAGCAGTTCAACCGCGGGCGGGACAGGATTAACCGGGGAGCTGTTTTTT. Protein product: CASSSTAGGTGLTGELFF.

The chain links TRBV15 to TRBJ2-1; possible D gene TRBD2, 5 bases. This CDR3 has 15 residues. V shed 1 base and J shed 7 bases, with 14 bases lying between them. The germline V gene has CDR1 LNHNV and CDR2 YYDKDF (reference sequence). CDR3 sequence: CATSRGLAVGNEQFF. In nucleotides, the CDR3 is TGTGCCACCAGCAGAGGGCTAGCAGTAGGGAATGAGCAGTTCTTC. Full variable domain (rest looked up from reference TRBV15 and TRBJ2-1): DAMVIQNPRYQVTQFGKPVTLSCSQTLNHNVMYWYQQKSSQAPKLLFHYYDKDFNNEADTPDNFQSRRPNTSFCFLDIRSPGLGDTAMYLCATSRGLAVGNEQFFGPGTRLTVL.

There are a few counts of this clone. The chain joins TRBV3-1 (or the pseudogene TRBV3-2) to TRBJ2-7, with a weak D call TRBD2 (5 bases). In germline, CDR1 is LGHDT, CDR2 YNNKEL (reference sequence). The CDR3 is 13 amino acids. V was shortened by 8 bases and J by 7 bases, with 18 bases between the two germline ends. CDR3 amino acids: CASRVKLTGEQYF. In nucleotides, the CDR3 is TGTGCCAGCCGGGTGAAGCTAACGGGAGAGCAGTACTTC.

The V and J genes are TRBV15 and TRBJ1-1; unclear D gene. The germline V gene has CDR1 LNHNV and CDR2 YYDKDF (reference sequence). The CDR3 is 14 amino acids. V gave up 1 base and J gave up 4 bases, with 10 bases separating them. This CDR3 is CATSRGARGTEAFF. In DNA form, the CDR3 reads TGTGCCACCAGCAGAGGGGCCCGGGGCACTGAAGCTTTCTTT. The whole variable domain, remainder taken from reference TRBV15 and TRBJ1-1, is DAMVIQNPRYQVTQFGKPVTLSCSQTLNHNVMYWYQQKSSQAPKLLFHYYDKDFNNEADTPDNFQSRRPNTSFCFLDIRSPGLGDTAMYLCATSRGARGTEAFFGQGTRLTVV.

The chain joins TRBV30 to TRBJ2-7, with a weak D call TRBD2 (5 bases). CDR1 is GTSNPN, CDR2 SVGIG, per germline (reference sequence). The germline V and J ends were trimmed by 4 bases and 2 bases, with 15 bases remaining between them. CDR3 size: 14 residues. In DNA form, the CDR3 reads TGTGCCTGGAAGTTACGGGGTGCCACCTACGAGCAGTACTTC. Translation gives CAWKLRGATYEQYF.

This clone is judged medium-sized. DNA for the CDR3: TGTGCCAGCACCCGAGAGGTAAACTCCTACGAGCAGTACTTC. It yields the protein CASTREVNSYEQYF. The rearrangement joins TRBV28 to TRBJ2-7, with D hard to call. The CDR3 spans 14 residues. V was pared by 7 bases and J by 0 bases, with 13 bases between. The germline V gene has CDR1 MDHEN and CDR2 SYDVKM.

This chain joins TRBV7-9 and TRBJ1-5; D not resolved. The CDR3 has 16 residues. CDR1 and CDR2 (germline): SEHNR, FQNEAQ (reference sequence). Trimming left V 5 bases short and J 2 bases short, with 16 bases between. The CDR3 loop reads CASSRTREGGNQPQHF. CDR3 DNA: TGTGCCAGCAGCCGTACCAGAGAGGGTGGCAATCAGCCCCAGCATTTT.

V is TRBV10-1 and J is TRBJ1-4; TRBD1 agrees at 9 bases. J gave up 6 bases and V 10 bases, and 6 bases lay outside the gene matches. The CDR3 is 13 residues long. The germline V gene has CDR1 WNHNN and CDR2 SYGVQD (reference sequence). As DNA, the CDR3 is TGCGCCACCGCGGGACAGGGAGATGAAAAACTGTTTTTT. Encoded protein: CATAGQGDEKLFF.

This chain connects TRBV9 to TRBJ2-1; TRBD2 agrees at 9 bases. This CDR3 region has 13 residues. V shed 0 bases, J shed 9 bases, and the junction held 1 base outside the gene matches. Germline assignment: CDR1 SGDLS and CDR2 YYNGEE. CDR3 DNA sequence: TGTGCCAGCAGCGTAGGTAGCGGGAGTGAGCAGTTCTTC. Translating gives CASSVGSGSEQFF.

The rearrangement uses TRBV14 and TRBJ2-7, with TRBD1 matching over 8 bases. The CDR3 consists of 24 residues. Germline V CDR1 and CDR2: SGHDN, FVKESK. Germline trimming cut 0 bases from V and 3 bases from J; bases unmatched to any gene: 31. CDR3 nucleotides: TGTGCCAGCAGCCAAGAATTGGGTGGTGGGCCGGGACAGGCGTTTTTAAGCGGCCACTACGAGCAGTACTTC. It yields the protein CASSQELGGGPGQAFLSGHYEQYF.

This clone ranks as medium-sized. V is TRBV5-4 and J is TRBJ2-1; D is uncertain. Germline CDR1 and CDR2: SGHNT and YYREEE (reference sequence). The CDR3 has 12 amino acids. V shed 0 bases and J shed 7 bases, with 5 bases lying between them. The CDR3 protein is CASSLDLNEQFF. DNA for the CDR3: TGTGCCAGCAGCTTGGATCTTAATGAGCAGTTCTTC. Looking up the rest from reference TRBV5-4 and TRBJ2-1 gives the full variable domain: ETGVTQSPTHLIKTRGQQVTLRCSSQSGHNTVSWYQQALGQGPQFIFQYYREEENGRGNFPPRFSGLQFPNYSSELNVNALELDDSALYLCASSLDLNEQFFGPGTRLTVL.

The CDR3 DNA sequence: TGCGCCAGCAGCCAAGACTCACAGCGGGAGAACTCCTACGAGCAGTACTTC. Amino acids: CASSQDSQRENSYEQYF. The V call is TRBV4-1, the J call TRBJ2-7; 8 positions match TRBD2. The germline gives CDR1 MGHRA, CDR2 YSYEKL. J was trimmed by 0 bases and V by 0 bases; bases with no gene match: 7. The CDR3 sequence is 17 residues long.

The rearrangement uses TRBV27 and TRBJ2-1; TRBD1 aligns across 7 bases. The CDR3 covers 15 residues. Germline V gene sequence: CDR1 MNHEY, CDR2 SMNVEV (reference sequence). Trimming at V came to 6 bases and at J to 3 bases, leaving 8 bases not matched to a gene. The CDR3 nucleotides read TGTGCCAGCAGAATAGGACAGGCCATCTACAATGAGCAGTTCTTC. This gives the protein CASRIGQAIYNEQFF.

The chain couples TRBV7-3 to TRBJ2-1; 9 bases agree with TRBD2. This CDR3 has 15 residues. Unmatched junction bases numbered 5, after V lost 2 bases and J lost 6 bases. CDR1 SGHTA and CDR2 FQGTGA come from the germline V gene. CDR3 sequence: CASSLGAGGGNEQFF. DNA for the CDR3: TGTGCCAGCAGCTTAGGGGCGGGAGGGGGCAATGAGCAGTTCTTC.

The chain joins TRBV21-1 to TRBJ2-2; the D call in the table, TRBD2, was not verified against the DNA. TRBV21-1 is a listed pseudogene. The CDR3 covers 18 residues. CDR3 in DNA: TGTGCCAGCAGCAAAAAAATTTGGGAGGGCCTTAACACCGGGGAGCTGTTTTTT. This sequence encodes CASSKKIWEGLNTGELFF.

V usage is TRBV16 and J usage is TRBJ2-2; 7 bases line up with TRBD1. Germline V gene data show CDR1 as KGHSY and CDR2 as FQNENV. CDR3 length: 14 residues. V dropped 5 bases and J dropped 6; count of bases not matched to a gene: 6. The CDR3 coding sequence is TGTGCCAGCAGCTCAATACAGGGGCCCGGGGAGCTGTTTTTT. It yields the protein CASSSIQGPGELFF.

The rearrangement uses TRBV7-8 and TRBJ1-4; no definite D call. Germline CDR1 reads SGHVS; CDR2 reads FQNEAQ. The CDR3 length is 15 residues. Trimming took off 5 bases at V and 0 bases at J, with 10 bases between the two ends. The CDR3 sequence is CASSHYRSTNEKLFF. The DNA for the CDR3 is TGTGCCAGCAGCCATTACAGATCAACTAATGAAAAACTGTTTTTT.

This chain uses TRBV6-6 with TRBJ2-5; the match to TRBD1 covers 8 bases. V lost 5 bases to trimming and J lost 5 bases; unmatched junction nucleotides: 7. The germline V gene encodes CDR1 MNHNY and CDR2 SVGAGI (reference sequence). This CDR3 has 14 residues. CDR3 protein: CASSPDRAGETQYF. DNA for the CDR3: TGTGCCAGCAGTCCGGACAGGGCGGGGGAGACCCAGTACTTC.

This rearrangement joins TRBV2 to TRBJ2-3; a possible D gene is TRBD2 (5 bases). The CDR3 consists of 13 residues. Trimming took off 3 bases at V and 3 bases at J, with 7 bases between the two ends. Germline V gene data show CDR1 as SNHLY and CDR2 as FYNNEI. The CDR3 here is CASSDEGTDTQYF. The CDR3 DNA follows: TGTGCCAGCAGTGATGAGGGAACAGATACGCAGTATTTT.

The chain combines TRBV3-1 (or the pseudogene TRBV3-2) with TRBJ2-3, with a tentative D call TRBD1 (6 bases). The CDR3 is made up of 15 amino acids. The germline V gene encodes CDR1 LGHDT and CDR2 YNNKEL (reference sequence). Trimming cost V 0 bases and J 1 base, with 8 bases left between them. CDR3 DNA sequence: TGTGCCAGCAGCCAAGATCCAGGGGGCACAGATACGCAGTATTTT. Its protein is CASSQDPGGTDTQYF.